This TCR beta chain was captured by sequencing in a study of blood T cell repertoires in COVID-19. Study details: T cells, B-cell-depleted T cells, or PBMCs supplied cDNA or gDNA.

The protocol was immunoSEQ multiplex PCR, while the TCRdb copy is restricted to in-frame clones and leaves out a portion. The sample has about 430,000 clones, around 90% seen once. The sequencing sample was made of peripheral blood. This TCR derives from a man younger than 35 with COVID-19, enrolled during active disease.

The CDR3 loop is CASRDYKNIQYF. The CDR3 DNA follows: TGTGCCAGCCGGGACTACAAAAACATTCAGTACTTC. The rearrangement links TRBV2 to TRBJ2-4, with TRBD2 matching over 7 bases. Trimming cost V 8 bases and J 3 bases; bases outside gene matches: 1. Per the germline V gene, CDR1 is SNHLY and CDR2 is FYNNEI. The CDR3 totals 12 residues.